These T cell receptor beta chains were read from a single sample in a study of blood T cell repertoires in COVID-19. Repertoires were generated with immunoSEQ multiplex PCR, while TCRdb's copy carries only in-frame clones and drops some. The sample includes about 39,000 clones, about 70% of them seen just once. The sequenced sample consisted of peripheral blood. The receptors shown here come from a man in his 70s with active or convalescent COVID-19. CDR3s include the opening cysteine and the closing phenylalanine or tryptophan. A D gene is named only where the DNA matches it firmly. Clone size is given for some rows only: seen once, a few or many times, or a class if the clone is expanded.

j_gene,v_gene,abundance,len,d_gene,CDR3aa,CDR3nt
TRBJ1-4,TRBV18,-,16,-,CASSPPNYGGNEKLFF,TGTGCCAGCTCACCACCGAACTACGGCGGAAATGAAAAACTGTTTTTT
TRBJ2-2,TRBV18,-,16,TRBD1,CASSPAGGANTGELFF,TGTGCCAGCTCACCAGCAGGGGGAGCGAACACCGGGGAGCTGTTTTTT
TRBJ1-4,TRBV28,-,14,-,CASRPASPGGKLFF,TGTGCCAGCAGACCGGCTTCCCCGGGGGGGAAACTGTTTTTT
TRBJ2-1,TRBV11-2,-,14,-,CASSLEGGGREQFF,TGTGCCAGCAGCTTGGAGGGAGGGGGTCGTGAGCAGTTCTTC
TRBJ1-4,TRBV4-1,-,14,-,CASSQEGSGGKLFF,TGCGCCAGCAGCCAAGAGGGTAGCGGGGGAAAACTGTTTTTT
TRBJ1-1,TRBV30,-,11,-,CAWTTGLEAFF,TGTGCCTGGACTACAGGGTTGGAAGCTTTCTTT
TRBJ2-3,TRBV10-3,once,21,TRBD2,CAISEPTSGEPRGTYTDTQYF,TGTGCCATCAGTGAGCCGACTAGCGGGGAACCCCGCGGCACTTACACAGATACGCAGTATTTT
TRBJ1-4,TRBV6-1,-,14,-,CASSEVRGVEKLFF,TGTGCCAGCAGTGAAGTCAGGGGAGTTGAAAAACTGTTTTTT
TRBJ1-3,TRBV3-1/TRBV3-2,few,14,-,CASSQGQGTNTIYF,TGTGCCAGCAGCCAAGGGCAGGGTACAAACACCATATATTTT
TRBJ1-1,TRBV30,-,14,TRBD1,CASTRDSMNTEAFF,TGTGCCTCTACTAGGGACAGCATGAACACTGAAGCTTTCTTT
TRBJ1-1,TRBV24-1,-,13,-,CATRGLLNTEAFF,TGTGCCACCAGGGGCCTACTGAACACTGAAGCTTTCTTT
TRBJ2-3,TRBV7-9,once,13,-,CASSLSRADTQYF,TGTGCCAGCAGCTTAAGTCGAGCGGATACGCAGTATTTT
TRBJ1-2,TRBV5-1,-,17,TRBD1,CASSLEGRRDRSYGYTF,TGCGCCAGCAGCTTGGAGGGCCGCCGGGACAGGAGCTATGGCTACACCTTC
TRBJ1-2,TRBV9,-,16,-,CASSVGADPIGYGYTF,TGTGCCAGCAGCGTAGGGGCAGACCCCATCGGCTATGGCTACACCTTC
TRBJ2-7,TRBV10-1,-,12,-,CAGLLKTYEQYF,TGCGCTGGACTCCTGAAAACGTACGAGCAGTACTTC
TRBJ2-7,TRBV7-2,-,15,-,CASSLRVPGGYEQYF,TGTGCCAGCAGCTTAAGAGTTCCAGGAGGATACGAGCAGTACTTC
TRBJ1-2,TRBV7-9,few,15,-,CASSLAQGFDYGYTF,TGTGCCAGCAGCTTAGCGCAGGGGTTTGACTATGGCTACACCTTC
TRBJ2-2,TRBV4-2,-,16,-,CASSQDLRTNTGELFF,TGTGCCAGCAGCCAAGATCTCAGAACGAACACCGGGGAGCTGTTTTTT
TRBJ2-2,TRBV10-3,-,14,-,CAISGDTNTGELFF,TGTGCCATCAGCGGGGACACGAACACCGGGGAGCTGTTTTTT
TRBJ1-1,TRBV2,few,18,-,CASSLRPRQVHLNTEAFF,TGTGCCAGCAGTCTCCGCCCCAGACAGGTTCATTTGAACACTGAAGCTTTCTTT
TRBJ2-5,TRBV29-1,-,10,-,CSGKEETQYF,TGCAGCGGTAAGGAGGAGACCCAGTACTTC
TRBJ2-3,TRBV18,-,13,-,CASSPPTLDTQYF,TGTGCCAGCTCACCACCGACACTAGATACGCAGTATTTT
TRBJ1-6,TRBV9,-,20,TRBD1,CASSDRGRQGPSSYNSPLHF,TGTGCCAGCAGCGACCGCGGAAGACAGGGGCCCTCCTCCTATAATTCACCCCTCCACTTT
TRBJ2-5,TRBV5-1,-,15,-,CASRPGVGRQETQYF,TGCGCCAGCAGACCGGGGGTGGGGCGACAAGAGACCCAGTACTTC
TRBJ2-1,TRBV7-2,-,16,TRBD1,CASSSGQGSYINEQFF,TGTGCCAGCAGCTCGGGACAGGGGTCATACATCAATGAGCAGTTCTTC
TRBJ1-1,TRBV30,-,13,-,CAWRIQGNTEAFF,TGTGCCTGGAGGATACAGGGGAACACTGAAGCTTTCTTT
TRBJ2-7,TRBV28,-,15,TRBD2,CASAGTSGASYEQYF,TGTGCCAGCGCCGGGACTAGCGGGGCCTCCTACGAGCAGTACTTC